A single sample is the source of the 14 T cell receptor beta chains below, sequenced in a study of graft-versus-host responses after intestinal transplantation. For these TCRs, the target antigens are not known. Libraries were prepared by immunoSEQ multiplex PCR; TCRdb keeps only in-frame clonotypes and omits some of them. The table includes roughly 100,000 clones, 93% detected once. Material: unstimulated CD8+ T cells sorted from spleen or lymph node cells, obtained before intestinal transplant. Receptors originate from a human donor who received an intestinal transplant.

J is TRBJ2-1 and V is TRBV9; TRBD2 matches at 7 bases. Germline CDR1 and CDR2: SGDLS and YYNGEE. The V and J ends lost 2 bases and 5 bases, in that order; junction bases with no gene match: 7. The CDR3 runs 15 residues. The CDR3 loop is CASSVGRVPDNEQFF. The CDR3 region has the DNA TGTGCCAGCAGCGTTGGGAGGGTCCCGGACAATGAGCAGTTCTTC.

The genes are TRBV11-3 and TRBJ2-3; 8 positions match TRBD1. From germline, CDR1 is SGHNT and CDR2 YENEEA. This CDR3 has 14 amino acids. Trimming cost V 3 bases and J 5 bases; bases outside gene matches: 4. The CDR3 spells CASSLYRGEDTQYF. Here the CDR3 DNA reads TGTGCCAGCAGCTTGTACAGGGGGGAAGATACGCAGTATTTT.

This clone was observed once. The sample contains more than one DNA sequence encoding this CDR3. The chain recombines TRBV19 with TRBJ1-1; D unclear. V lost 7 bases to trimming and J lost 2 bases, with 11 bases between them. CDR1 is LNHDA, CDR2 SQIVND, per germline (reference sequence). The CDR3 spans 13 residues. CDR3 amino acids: CASTVSLNTEAFF. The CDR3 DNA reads TGTGCCAGTACAGTATCTCTTAACACTGAAGCTTTCTTT.

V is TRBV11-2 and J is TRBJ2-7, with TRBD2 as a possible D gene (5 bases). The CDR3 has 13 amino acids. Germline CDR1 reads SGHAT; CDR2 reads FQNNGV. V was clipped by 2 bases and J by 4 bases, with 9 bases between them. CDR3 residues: CASSLRTLYEQYF. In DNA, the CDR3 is TGTGCCAGCAGCTTAAGGACTCTATACGAGCAGTACTTC.

CDR3 sequence (DNA): TGTGCCAGCAGTCCCGTGGTCTCTGGAAACACCATATATTTT. Translated: CASSPVVSGNTIYF. This rearrangement joins TRBV6-6 to TRBJ1-3; D unresolved. Trimming removed 5 bases at V and 0 bases at J, with 8 bases between. Germline CDR1 reads MNHNY; CDR2 reads SVGAGI (reference sequence). This CDR3 region has 14 residues.

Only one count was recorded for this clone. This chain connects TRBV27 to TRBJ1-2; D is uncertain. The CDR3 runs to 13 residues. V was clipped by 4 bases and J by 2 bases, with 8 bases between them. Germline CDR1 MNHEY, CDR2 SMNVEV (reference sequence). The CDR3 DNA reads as TGTGCCAGCAGTTCCCTGGAGAACTATGGCTACACCTTC. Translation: CASSSLENYGYTF.

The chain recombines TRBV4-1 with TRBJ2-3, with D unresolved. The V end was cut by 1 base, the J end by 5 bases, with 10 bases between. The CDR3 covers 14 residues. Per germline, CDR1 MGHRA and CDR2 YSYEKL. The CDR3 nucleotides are TGCGCCAGCAGCCAAGTAGGAGATAGAGATACGCAGTATTTT. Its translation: CASSQVGDRDTQYF.

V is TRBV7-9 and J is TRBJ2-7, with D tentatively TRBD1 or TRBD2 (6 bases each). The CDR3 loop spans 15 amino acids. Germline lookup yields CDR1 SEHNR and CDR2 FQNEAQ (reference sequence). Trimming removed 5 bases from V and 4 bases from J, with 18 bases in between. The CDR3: CASSLERRGLYEQYF. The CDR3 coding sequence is TGTGCCAGCAGCCTCGAGCGGAGGGGGTTGTACGAGCAGTACTTC.

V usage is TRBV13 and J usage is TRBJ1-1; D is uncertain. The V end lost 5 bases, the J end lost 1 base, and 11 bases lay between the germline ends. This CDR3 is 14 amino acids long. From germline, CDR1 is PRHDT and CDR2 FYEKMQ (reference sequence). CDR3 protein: CASSGRLGNTEAFF. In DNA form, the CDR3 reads TGTGCCAGCAGCGGCCGCCTCGGGAACACTGAAGCTTTCTTT. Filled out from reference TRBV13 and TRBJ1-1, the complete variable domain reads AAGVIQSPRHLIKEKRETATLKCYPIPRHDTVYWYQQGPGQDPQFLISFYEKMQSDKGSIPDRFSAQQFSDYHSELNMSSLELGDSALYFCASSGRLGNTEAFFGQGTRLTVV.

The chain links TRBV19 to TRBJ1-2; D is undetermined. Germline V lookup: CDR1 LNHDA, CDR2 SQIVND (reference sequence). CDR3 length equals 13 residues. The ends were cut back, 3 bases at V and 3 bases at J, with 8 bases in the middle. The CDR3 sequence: CASSMAGDYGYTF. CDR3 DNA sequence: TGTGCCAGTAGTATGGCGGGCGACTATGGCTACACCTTC.

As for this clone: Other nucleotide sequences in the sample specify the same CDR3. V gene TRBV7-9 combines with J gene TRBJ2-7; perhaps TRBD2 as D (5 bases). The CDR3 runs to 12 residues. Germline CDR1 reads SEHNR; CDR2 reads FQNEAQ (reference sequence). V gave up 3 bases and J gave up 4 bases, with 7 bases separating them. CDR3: CASSLGAYEQYF. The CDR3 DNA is TGTGCCAGCAGCTTGGGAGCTTACGAGCAGTACTTC.

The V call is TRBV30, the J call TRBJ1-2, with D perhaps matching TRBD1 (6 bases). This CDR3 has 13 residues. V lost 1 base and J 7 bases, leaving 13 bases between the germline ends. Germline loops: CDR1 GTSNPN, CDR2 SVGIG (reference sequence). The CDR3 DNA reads TGTGCCTGGAGTGAGACACAGGGAGGTGGCTACACCTTC. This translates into CAWSETQGGGYTF.

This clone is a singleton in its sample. CDR3: CASGGQPQHF. DNA of the CDR3: TGTGCCAGCGGGGGTCAGCCCCAGCATTTT. The genes are TRBV6-1 and TRBJ1-5; tentatively, D is TRBD1 (5 bases). The CDR3 covers 10 residues. V was trimmed by 8 bases and J by 6 bases, leaving 5 bases between them. Germline V gives CDR1 MNHNS, CDR2 SASEGT.

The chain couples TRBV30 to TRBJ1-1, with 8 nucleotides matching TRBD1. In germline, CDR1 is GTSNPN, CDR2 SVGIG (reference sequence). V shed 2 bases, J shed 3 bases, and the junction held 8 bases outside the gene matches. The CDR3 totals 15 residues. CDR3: CAWSTRGQVHTEAFF. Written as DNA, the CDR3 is TGTGCCTGGAGTACCCGGGGACAGGTTCACACTGAAGCTTTCTTT.